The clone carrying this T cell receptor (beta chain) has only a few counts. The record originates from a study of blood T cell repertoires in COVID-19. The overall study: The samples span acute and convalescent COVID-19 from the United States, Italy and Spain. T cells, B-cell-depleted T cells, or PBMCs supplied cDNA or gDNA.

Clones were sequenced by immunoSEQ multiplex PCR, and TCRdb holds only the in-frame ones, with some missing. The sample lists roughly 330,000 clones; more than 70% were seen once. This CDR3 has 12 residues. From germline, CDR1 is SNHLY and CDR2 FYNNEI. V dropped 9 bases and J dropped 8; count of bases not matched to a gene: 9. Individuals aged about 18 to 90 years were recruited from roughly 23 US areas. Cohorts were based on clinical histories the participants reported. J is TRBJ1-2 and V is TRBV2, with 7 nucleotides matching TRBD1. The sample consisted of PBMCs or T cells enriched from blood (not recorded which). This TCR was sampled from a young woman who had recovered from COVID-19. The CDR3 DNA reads TGTGCCAGTATGGGCGACAGGGTCGGCTACACCTTC. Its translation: CASMGDRVGYTF.